The source of this T cell receptor beta chain is a study of blood T cell repertoires in COVID-19. In the study overall: Some COVID-19 samples were acute and others convalescent; all came from the United States, Italy and Spain. T cells, B-cell-depleted T cells, or PBMCs provided the cDNA or gDNA that served as material.

Authors' data handling: For nucleated cells, counts were estimated from reference gene primer amplification. TCRdb's table, derived via immunoSEQ multiplex PCR, lists solely in-frame clones and lacks some. V and J calls and clone size are given by that table; D and trimming were obtained from the DNA. The sample carries fewer than 100,000 clones, roughly nine tenths recorded once. Per germline, CDR1 MGHDK and CDR2 SYGVNS. The CDR3 consists of 15 residues. V lost 4 bases to trimming and J lost 0 bases, with 12 bases between them. The sequenced sample was peripheral blood. The chain couples TRBV25-1 to TRBJ2-5, with D maybe TRBD1 (6 bases). This clonotype was sampled from a man older than 75 in a cohort sampled during active COVID-19. In nucleotides, the CDR3 is TGTGCCAGCAGTGGGACCCGGACAGACCAAGAGACCCAGTACTTC. Translation: CASSGTRTDQETQYF.